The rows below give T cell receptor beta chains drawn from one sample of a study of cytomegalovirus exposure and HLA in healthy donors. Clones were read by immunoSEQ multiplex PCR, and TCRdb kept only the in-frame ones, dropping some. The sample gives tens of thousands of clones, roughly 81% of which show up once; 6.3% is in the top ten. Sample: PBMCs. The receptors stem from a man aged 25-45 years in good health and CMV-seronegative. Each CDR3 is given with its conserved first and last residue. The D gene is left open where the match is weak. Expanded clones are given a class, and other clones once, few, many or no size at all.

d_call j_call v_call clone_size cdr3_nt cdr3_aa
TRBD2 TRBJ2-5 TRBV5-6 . TGTGCCAGCAGCCGAGCGGGAGGGGCGTACCAAGAGACCCAGTACTTC CASSRAGGAYQETQYF
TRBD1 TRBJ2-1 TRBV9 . TGTGCCAGCAGCGTAGTGGGGACAGGGACGTATGAGCAGTTCTTC CASSVVGTGTYEQFF
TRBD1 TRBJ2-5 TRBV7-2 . TGTGCCAGCAGCTTAGCGGTGTTGGGACAGGGCGGAGCAGAGACCCAGTACTTC CASSLAVLGQGGAETQYF
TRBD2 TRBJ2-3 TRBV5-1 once TGCGCCAGCAGTACTCGGGCTAGCGGGAGGGGATCTAGCACAGATACGCAGTATTTT CASSTRASGRGSSTDTQYF
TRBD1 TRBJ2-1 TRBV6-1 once TGTGCCAGCAGGGAAGGACAGGGCTACAATGAGCAGTTCTTC CASREGQGYNEQFF
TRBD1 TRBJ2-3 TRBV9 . TGTGCCAGCAGCGTAGCTCAGGACAGGGCAGATACGCAGTATTTT CASSVAQDRADTQYF
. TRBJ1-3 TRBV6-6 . TGTGCCAGCAGTTACCTCCTCGGAAACACCATATATTTT CASSYLLGNTIYF
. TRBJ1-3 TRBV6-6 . TGTGCCAGCGGAGGGATTAGTGCTGGAAACACCATATATTTT CASGGISAGNTIYF
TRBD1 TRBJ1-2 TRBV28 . TGTGCCAGCAGCCTAGGGACAGCTAACTATGGCTACACCTTC CASSLGTANYGYTF
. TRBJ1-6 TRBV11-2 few TGTGCCAGCAGCTCTACAGGGACCCCCAGGGTAACCTATAATTCACCCCTCCACTTT CASSSTGTPRVTYNSPLHF